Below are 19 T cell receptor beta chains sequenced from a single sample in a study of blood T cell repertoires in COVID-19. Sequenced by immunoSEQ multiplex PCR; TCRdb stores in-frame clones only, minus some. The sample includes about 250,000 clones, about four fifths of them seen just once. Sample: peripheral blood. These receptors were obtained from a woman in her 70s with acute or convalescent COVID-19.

The CDR3 DNA follows: TGCGCCAGCAGCCAAGATTCAGGGACAGTGGGAGGCTACACCTTC. This codes for CASSQDSGTVGGYTF. V and J are TRBV4-3 and TRBJ1-2; 7 positions agree with TRBD1. Germline loops: CDR1 LGHNA, CDR2 YSLEER. The ends lost 0 bases at V and 8 bases at J; junction bases unmatched: 9. This CDR3 has 15 residues.

CDR3 sequence: CAWTGGHSNQPQHF. The CDR3 DNA is TGTGCCTGGACGGGGGGACATAGCAATCAGCCCCAGCATTTT. The chain uses TRBV30 and TRBJ1-5, with D tentatively TRBD1 (6 bases). The CDR3 totals 14 residues. Germline CDR1 and CDR2: GTSNPN and SVGIG (reference sequence). V lost 4 bases, J lost 0 bases, and 10 bases lay in between. The whole variable domain, remainder taken from reference TRBV30 and TRBJ1-5, is SQTIHQWPATLVQPVGSPLSLECTVEGTSNPNLYWYRQAAGRGLQLLFYSVGIGQISSEVPQNLSASRPQDRQFILSSKKLLLSDSGFYLCAWTGGHSNQPQHFGDGTRLSIL.

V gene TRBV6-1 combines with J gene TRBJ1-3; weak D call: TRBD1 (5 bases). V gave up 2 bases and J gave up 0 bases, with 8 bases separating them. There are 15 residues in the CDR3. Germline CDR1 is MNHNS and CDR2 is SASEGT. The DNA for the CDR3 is TGTGCCAGCAGTGAATCCCAGGGCTCTGGAAACACCATATATTTT. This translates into CASSESQGSGNTIYF.

This CDR3 reads CASSPGLARETQYF. In DNA, the CDR3 is TGTGCCAGCAGCCCAGGACTGGCCAGGGAGACCCAGTACTTC. The V gene is TRBV9, the J gene TRBJ2-5, with D perhaps TRBD2 (5 bases). Germline loops: CDR1 SGDLS, CDR2 YYNGEE. The CDR3 is made up of 14 amino acids. V shed 4 bases and J shed 5 bases, with 15 bases lying between them.

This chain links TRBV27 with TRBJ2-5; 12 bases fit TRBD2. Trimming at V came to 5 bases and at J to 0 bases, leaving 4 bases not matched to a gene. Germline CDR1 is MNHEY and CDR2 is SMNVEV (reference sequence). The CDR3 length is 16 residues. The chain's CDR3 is CASSLAGGMYQETQYF. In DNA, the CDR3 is TGTGCCAGCAGTCTAGCGGGGGGGATGTACCAAGAGACCCAGTACTTC.

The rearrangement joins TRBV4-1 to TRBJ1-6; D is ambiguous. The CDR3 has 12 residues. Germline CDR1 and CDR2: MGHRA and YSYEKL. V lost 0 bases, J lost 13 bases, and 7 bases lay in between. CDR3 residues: CASSQDVGPLHF. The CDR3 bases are TGCGCCAGCAGCCAAGATGTCGGTCCCCTCCACTTT.

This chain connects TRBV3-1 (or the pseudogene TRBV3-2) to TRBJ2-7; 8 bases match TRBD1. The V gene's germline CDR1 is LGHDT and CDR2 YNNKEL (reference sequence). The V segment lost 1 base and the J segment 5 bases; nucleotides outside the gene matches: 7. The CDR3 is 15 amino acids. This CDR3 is CASSQAPRGPHEQYF. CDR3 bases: TGTGCCAGCAGCCAAGCTCCCAGGGGGCCCCACGAGCAGTACTTC.

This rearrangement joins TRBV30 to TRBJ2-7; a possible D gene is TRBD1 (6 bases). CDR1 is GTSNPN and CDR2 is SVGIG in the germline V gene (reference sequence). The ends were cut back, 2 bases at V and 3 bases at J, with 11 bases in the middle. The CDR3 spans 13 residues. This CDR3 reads CAWSTGTFYEQYF. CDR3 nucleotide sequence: TGTGCCTGGAGTACCGGGACATTCTACGAGCAGTACTTC.

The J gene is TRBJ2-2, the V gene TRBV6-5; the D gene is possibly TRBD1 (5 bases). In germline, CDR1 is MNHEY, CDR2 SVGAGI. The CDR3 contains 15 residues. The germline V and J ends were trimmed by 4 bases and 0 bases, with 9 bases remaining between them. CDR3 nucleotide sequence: TGTGCCAGCAGTTTGACAGAGACGAACACCGGGGAGCTGTTTTTT. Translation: CASSLTETNTGELFF.

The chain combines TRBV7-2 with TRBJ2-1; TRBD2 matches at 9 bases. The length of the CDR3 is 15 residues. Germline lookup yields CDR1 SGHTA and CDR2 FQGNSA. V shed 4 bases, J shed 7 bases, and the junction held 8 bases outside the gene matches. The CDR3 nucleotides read TGTGCCAGCAGCTGGGCTAGCGGGGTTGGTAATGAGCAGTTCTTC. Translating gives CASSWASGVGNEQFF.

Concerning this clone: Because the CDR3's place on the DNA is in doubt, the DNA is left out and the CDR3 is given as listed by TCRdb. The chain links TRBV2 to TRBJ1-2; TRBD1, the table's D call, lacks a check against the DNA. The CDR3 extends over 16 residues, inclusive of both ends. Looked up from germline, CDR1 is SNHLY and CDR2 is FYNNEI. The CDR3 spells CASSSGQGARGYGYTF.

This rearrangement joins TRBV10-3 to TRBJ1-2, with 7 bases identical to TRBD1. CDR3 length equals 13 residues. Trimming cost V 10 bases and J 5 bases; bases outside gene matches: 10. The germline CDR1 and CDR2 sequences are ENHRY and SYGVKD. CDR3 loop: CATGQVMSYGYTF. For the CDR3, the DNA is TGTGCCACCGGACAGGTAATGAGTTATGGCTACACCTTC.

The CDR3 DNA is TGTGCCAGCAGTGCCTGGACAGGGGGAGAGAACAATGAGCAGTTCTTC. This encodes CASSAWTGGENNEQFF. This sequence joins TRBV6-1 and TRBJ2-1; the match to TRBD1 covers 10 bases. The V gene's germline CDR1 is MNHNS and CDR2 SASEGT. This CDR3 is 16 amino acids long. V was clipped by 4 bases and J by 5 bases; unmatched bases: 8.

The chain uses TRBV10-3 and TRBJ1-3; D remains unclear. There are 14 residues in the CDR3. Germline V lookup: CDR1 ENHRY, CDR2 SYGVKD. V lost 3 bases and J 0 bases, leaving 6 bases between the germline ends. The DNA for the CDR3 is TGTGCCATCAGTGACGGGAGCTCTGGAAACACCATATATTTT. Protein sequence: CAISDGSSGNTIYF.

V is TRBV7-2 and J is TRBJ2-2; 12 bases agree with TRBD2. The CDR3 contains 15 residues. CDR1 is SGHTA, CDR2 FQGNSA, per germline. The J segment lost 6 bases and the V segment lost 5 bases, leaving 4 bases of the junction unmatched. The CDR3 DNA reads TGTGCCAGCAGCCCTGGACTAGCGGGGTCCGGGGAGCTGTTTTTT. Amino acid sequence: CASSPGLAGSGELFF. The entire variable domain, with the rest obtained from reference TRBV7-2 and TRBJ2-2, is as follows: GAGVSQSPSNKVTEKGKDVELRCDPISGHTALYWYRQSLGQGLEFLIYFQGNSAPDKSGLPSDRFSAERTGGSVSTLTIQRTQQEDSAVYLCASSPGLAGSGELFFGEGSRLTVL.

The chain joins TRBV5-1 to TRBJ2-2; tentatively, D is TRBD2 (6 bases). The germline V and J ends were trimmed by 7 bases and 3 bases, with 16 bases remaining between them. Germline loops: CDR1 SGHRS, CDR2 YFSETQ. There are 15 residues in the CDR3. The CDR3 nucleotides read TGCGCCAGCTCAACCGGGGGTGGGGACACCGGGGAGCTGTTTTTT. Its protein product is CASSTGGGDTGELFF.

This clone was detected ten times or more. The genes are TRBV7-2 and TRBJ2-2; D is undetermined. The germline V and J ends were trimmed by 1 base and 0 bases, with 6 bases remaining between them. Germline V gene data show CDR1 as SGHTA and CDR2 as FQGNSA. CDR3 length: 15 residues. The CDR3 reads CASSLVRTNTGELFF. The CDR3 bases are TGTGCCAGCAGCTTAGTCAGGACGAACACCGGGGAGCTGTTTTTT.

This CDR3 is CASSEGGAPRELFF. The CDR3 region has the DNA TGTGCCAGCAGTGAAGGCGGAGCCCCGCGAGAACTGTTTTTT. The chain recombines TRBV6-1 with TRBJ1-4; unclear D gene. The CDR3 runs 14 residues. V lost 1 base and J 12 bases, leaving 15 bases between the germline ends. CDR1 is MNHNS and CDR2 is SASEGT in the germline V gene.

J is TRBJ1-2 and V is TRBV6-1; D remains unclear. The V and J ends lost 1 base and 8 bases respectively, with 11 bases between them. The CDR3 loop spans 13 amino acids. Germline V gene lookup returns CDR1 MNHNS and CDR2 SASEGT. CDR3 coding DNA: TGTGCCAGCAGTGAAGACGCCCTCGGGGGCTACACCTTC. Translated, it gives CASSEDALGGYTF.